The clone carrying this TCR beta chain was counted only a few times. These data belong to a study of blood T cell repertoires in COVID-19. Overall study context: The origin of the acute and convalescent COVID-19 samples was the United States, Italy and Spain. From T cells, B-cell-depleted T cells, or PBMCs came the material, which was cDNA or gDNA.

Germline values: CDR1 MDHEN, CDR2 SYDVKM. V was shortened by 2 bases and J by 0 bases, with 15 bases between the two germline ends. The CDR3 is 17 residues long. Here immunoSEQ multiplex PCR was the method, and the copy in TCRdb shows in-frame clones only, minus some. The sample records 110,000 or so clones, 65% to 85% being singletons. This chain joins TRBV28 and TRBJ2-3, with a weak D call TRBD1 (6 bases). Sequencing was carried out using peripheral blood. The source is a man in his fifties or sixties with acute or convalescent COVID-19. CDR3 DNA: TGTGCCAGCAGTTTAAGGGGCGACAGGTATAGCACAGATACGCAGTATTTT. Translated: CASSLRGDRYSTDTQYF.